The source of this T cell receptor (beta chain) is a study of T cell changes during pregnancy in multiple sclerosis. The germline V gene encodes CDR1 MDHEN and CDR2 SYDVKM. This CDR3 spans 15 amino acids. With 5 bases clipped from V and 6 bases from J, the junction kept 9 bases outside the gene matches. TCRdb's copy holds only in-frame clones and misses some; the assay was immunoSEQ multiplex PCR. The table lists under 30,000 clones, around 88% of them singletons. The receptor was isolated from a female donor in good health, enrolled as a control in a pregnancy study. The source material was CD4+ T cells from peripheral blood mononuclear cells, sampled in the first trimester of pregnancy. The chain joins TRBV28 to TRBJ1-5, with TRBD1 matching 8 bases. The CDR3 spells CASSRKYRGVQPQHF. The DNA for the CDR3 is TGTGCCAGCAGTCGAAAATACAGGGGGGTTCAGCCCCAGCATTTT.